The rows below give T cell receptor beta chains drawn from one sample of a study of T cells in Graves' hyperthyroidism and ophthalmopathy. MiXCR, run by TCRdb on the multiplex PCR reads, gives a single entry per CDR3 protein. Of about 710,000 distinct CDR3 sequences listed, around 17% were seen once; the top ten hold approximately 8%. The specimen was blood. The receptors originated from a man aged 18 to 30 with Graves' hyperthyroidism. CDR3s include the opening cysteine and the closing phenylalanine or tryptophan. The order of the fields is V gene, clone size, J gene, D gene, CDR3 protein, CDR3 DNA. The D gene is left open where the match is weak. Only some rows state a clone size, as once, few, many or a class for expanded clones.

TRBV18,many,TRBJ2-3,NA,CASSPRGSGTRTDTQYF,TGTGCCAGCTCACCCAGGGGGAGCGGGACACGCACAGATACGCAGTATTTT
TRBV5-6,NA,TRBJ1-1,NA,CASSLSLRYTEAFF,TGTGCCAGCAGCTTGAGTTTGAGATACACTGAAGCTTTCTTT
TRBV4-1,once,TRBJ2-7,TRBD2,CASSQVGIAGDYEQYF,TGCGCCAGCAGCCAAGTCGGGATAGCGGGAGACTACGAGCAGTACTTC
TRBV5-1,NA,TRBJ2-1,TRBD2,CASSTGTSGRVGYNEQFF,TGCGCCAGCAGCACTGGGACTAGCGGGAGGGTGGGGTACAATGAGCAGTTCTTC
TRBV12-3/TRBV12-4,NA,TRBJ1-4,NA,CASSFPNEKLFF,TGTGCCAGCAGTTTCCCGAATGAAAAACTGTTTTTT
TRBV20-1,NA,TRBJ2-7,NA,CSASQAKPKMPYEQYF,TGCAGTGCCAGCCAGGCCAAGCCGAAGATGCCCTACGAGCAGTACTTC
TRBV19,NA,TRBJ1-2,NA,CASSFHALGETNYGYTF,TGTGCCAGTAGTTTCCATGCGTTGGGCGAAACTAACTATGGCTACACCTTC
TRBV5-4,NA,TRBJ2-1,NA,CASSLLDFRAQFF,TGTGCCAGCAGCTTACTGGACTTTCGGGCCCAGTTCTTC
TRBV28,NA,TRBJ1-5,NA,CASSSPIRAGGGGNQPQHF,TGTGCCAGCAGTTCCCCGATAAGGGCCGGCGGGGGGGGCAATCAGCCCCAGCATTTT
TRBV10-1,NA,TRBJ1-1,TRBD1,CASSDSRDRVPEAFF,TGCGCCAGCAGTGATAGCCGGGACAGGGTCCCTGAAGCTTTCTTT
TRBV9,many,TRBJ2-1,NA,CASSVGGGSYNEQFF,TGCGCCAGCAGCGTGGGAGGGGGCTCCTACAATGAGCAGTTCTTC
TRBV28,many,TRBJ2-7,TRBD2,CASIQRGVLGNEQYF,TGTGCCAGCATTCAACGGGGGGTTCTCGGCAACGAGCAGTACTTC
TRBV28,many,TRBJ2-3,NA,CASRRDLGRDTQYF,TGTGCCAGCAGACGTGATCTGGGGCGGGATACGCAGTATTTT
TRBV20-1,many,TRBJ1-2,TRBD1,CSAGPTGADGYTF,TGCAGTGCCGGGCCGACAGGGGCGGATGGCTACACCTTC
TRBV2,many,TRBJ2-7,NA,CASSVSSYEQYF,TGTGCCAGCAGTGTTTCTAGCTACGAGCAGTACTTC
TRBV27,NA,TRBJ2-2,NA,CASNPKGRANTGELFF,TGTGCCAGCAACCCCAAAGGCAGGGCGAACACCGGGGAGCTGTTTTTT
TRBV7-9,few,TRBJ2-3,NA,CASRQWDTQYF,TGTGCCAGCAGGCAGTGGGATACGCAGTATTTT
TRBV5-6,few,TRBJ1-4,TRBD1,CASSLRQGLEKLFF,TGTGCCAGCAGTCTTAGACAGGGATTGGAAAAACTGTTTTTT
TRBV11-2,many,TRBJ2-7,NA,CASSLGPTYEQYF,TGTGCCAGCAGTTTAGGGCCCACCTACGAGCAGTACTTC
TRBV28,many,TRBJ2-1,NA,CASSLSGYEQFF,TGTGCCAGCAGCTTATCTGGGTATGAGCAGTTCTTC
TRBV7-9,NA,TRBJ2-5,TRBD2,CTSSSELAGETRGTQYF,TGTACCAGCAGCTCTGAATTAGCGGGAGAGACCCGCGGGACCCAGTACTTC
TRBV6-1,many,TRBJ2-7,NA,CASGGPVGSSYEQYF,TGTGCCAGCGGGGGCCCGGTGGGAAGCTCCTACGAGCAGTACTTC
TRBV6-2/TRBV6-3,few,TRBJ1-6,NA,CASSYDQGPSPLHF,TGTGCCAGCAGTTACGATCAGGGGCCTTCACCCCTCCACTTT
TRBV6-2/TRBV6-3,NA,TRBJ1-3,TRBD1,CAIGTRGVSGNTIYF,TGTGCCATCGGAACCAGGGGGGTCTCTGGAAACACCATATATTTT
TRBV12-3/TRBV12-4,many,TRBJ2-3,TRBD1,CASTLPDRVLSTDTQYF,TGTGCCAGCACCCTACCCGACAGGGTCCTTTCCACAGATACGCAGTATTTT
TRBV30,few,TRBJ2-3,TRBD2,CAWSVLAGGTDTQYF,TGTGCCTGGAGTGTACTAGCGGGGGGGACAGATACGCAGTATTTT
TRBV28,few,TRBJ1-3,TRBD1,CASKQTGSGNTIYF,TGTGCCAGCAAGCAGACAGGGTCTGGAAACACCATATATTTT
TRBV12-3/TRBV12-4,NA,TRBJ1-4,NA,CASSLGGPWEKLFF,TGTGCCAGCAGCCTAGGCGGACCTTGGGAAAAACTGTTTTTT
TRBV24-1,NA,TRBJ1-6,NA,CATREKIDRSDSPLHF,TGTGCCACTAGGGAAAAAATCGACAGGAGCGATTCACCCCTCCACTTT
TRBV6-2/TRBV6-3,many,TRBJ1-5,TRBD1,CASSYGTGGDQPQHF,TGTGCCAGCAGTTACGGGACAGGGGGCGATCAGCCCCAGCATTTT